The next 6 T cell receptor beta chains were all read from a single sample in a study of beta chain features in type 1 diabetes. The study, taken as a whole, reports: There was a moderate but significant shortening of TCRB CDR3s in all four CD4+ subsets of Type 1 diabetes patients.

These receptors' antigens are unknown. Sequencing targeted expressed TCRB transcripts, as all isolated RNA had been reverse transcribed. The protocol was immunoSEQ multiplex PCR, while the TCRdb copy is restricted to in-frame clones and leaves out a portion. This sample carries hundreds of thousands of clones, around an eighth of them seen once, and the ten largest clones take about 0.01%. Sequencing was performed on naive CD4+ T cells from blood. Receptors were obtained from a woman younger than 30 with type 1 diabetes.

The chain links TRBV28 to TRBJ2-5; D is perhaps TRBD2 (6 bases). This CDR3 comprises 15 residues. CDR1 and CDR2 from the germline V gene are MDHEN and SYDVKM. Trimming pared 4 bases from V and 5 bases from J, leaving 17 bases between. DNA of the CDR3: TGTGCCAGCAGTTCCGGGACTGCGGGACCGGAGACCCAGTACTTC. Translation: CASSSGTAGPETQYF.

This clone appeared a few times. CDR3 nucleotides: TGCGCCAGCAGCCACACCGACCGCGGAGAGACCCAGTACTTC. Protein: CASSHTDRGETQYF. This sequence joins TRBV4-1 and TRBJ2-5, with no clear D. The germline V and J ends were trimmed by 3 bases and 4 bases, with 12 bases remaining between them. The length of the CDR3 is 14 residues. The germline CDR1 and CDR2 sequences are MGHRA and YSYEKL.

The chain couples TRBV4-2 to TRBJ1-2, with D maybe TRBD1 (6 bases). The length of the CDR3 is 13 residues. V dropped 1 base and J dropped 6 bases, with 9 bases sitting between them. Germline V gene sequence: CDR1 LGHNA, CDR2 YNFKEQ. The CDR3 DNA sequence: TGTGCCAGCAGCCAAGGGAACAGGGATGGCTACACCTTC. As protein: CASSQGNRDGYTF.

This clone was found a few times. This chain connects TRBV29-1 to TRBJ2-1, with a tentative D call TRBD1 (6 bases). V was pared by 6 bases and J by 0 bases, with 15 bases between. Germline CDR1 is SQVTM and CDR2 is ANQGSEA. The CDR3 spans 15 residues. CDR3 DNA: TGCAGCGTCCCTAGAGGGGGAAGCTCCTACAATGAGCAGTTCTTC. It codes for CSVPRGGSSYNEQFF.

Only a few counts were recorded for this clone. V usage is TRBV7-9 and J usage is TRBJ2-4; 10 bases align to TRBD1. The V gene end was trimmed by 2 bases and the J gene end by 7 bases; junction bases not matched to a gene: 8. CDR3 length: 16 residues. CDR1 and CDR2 from the germline V gene are SEHNR and FQNEAQ (reference sequence). DNA for the CDR3: TGTGCCAGCAGCTTAATTAAGGGACAGGGGTGGAACATTCAGTACTTC. It translates to CASSLIKGQGWNIQYF.

The rearrangement links TRBV30 to TRBJ2-2, with D maybe TRBD2 (5 bases). The CDR3 runs to 14 residues. Trimming cost V 1 base and J 6 bases, with 12 bases left between them. Germline CDR1 is GTSNPN and CDR2 is SVGIG (reference sequence). CDR3 in DNA: TGTGCCTGGAGTGGAGGGAGATACGCCGGGGAGCTGTTTTTT. It codes for CAWSGGRYAGELFF.